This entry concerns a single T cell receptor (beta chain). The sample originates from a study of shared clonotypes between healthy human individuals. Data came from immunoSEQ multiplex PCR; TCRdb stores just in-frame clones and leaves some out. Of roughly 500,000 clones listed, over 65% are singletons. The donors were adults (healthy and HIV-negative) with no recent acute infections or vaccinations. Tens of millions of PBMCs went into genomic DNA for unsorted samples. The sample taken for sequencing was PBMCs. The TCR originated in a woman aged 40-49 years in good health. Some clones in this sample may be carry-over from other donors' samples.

CDR3 nucleotides: TGTGCCAGCAGCCAGATTGAAGGCCTAGCCAAAAACATTCAGTACTTC. Amino acids: CASSQIEGLAKNIQYF. The chain couples TRBV7-9 to TRBJ2-4; no definite D call. The V gene's germline CDR1 is SEHNR and CDR2 FQNEAQ (reference sequence). This CDR3 spans 16 amino acids. With 5 bases removed from V and 0 bases from J, the gap between germline ends came to 14 bases.